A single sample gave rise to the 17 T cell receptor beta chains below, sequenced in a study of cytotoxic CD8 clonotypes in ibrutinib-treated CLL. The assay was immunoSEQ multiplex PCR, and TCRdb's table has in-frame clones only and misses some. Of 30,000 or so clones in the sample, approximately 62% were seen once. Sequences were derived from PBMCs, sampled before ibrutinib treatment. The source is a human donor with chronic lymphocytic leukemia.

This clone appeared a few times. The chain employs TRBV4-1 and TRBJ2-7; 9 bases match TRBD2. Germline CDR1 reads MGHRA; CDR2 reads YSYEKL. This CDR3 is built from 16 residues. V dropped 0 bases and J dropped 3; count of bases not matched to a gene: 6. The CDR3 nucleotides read TGCGCCAGCAGCCAAGATTTGCGGGAGGGCTTCTACGAGCAGTACTTC. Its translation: CASSQDLREGFYEQYF.

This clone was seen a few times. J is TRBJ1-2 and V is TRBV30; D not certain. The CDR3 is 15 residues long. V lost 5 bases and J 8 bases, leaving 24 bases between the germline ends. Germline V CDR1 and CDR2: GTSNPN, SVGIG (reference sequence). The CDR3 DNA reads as TGTGCCTGGGCGGAGGGTGTAAGACTATCGATGGGCTACACCTTC. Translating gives CAWAEGVRLSMGYTF.

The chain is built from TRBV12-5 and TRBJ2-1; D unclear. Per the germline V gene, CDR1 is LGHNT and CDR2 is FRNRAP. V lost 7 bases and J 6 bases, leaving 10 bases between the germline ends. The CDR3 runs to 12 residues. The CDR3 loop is CASASSGNEQFF. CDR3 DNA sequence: TGTGCTAGTGCGAGTTCGGGCAATGAGCAGTTCTTC.

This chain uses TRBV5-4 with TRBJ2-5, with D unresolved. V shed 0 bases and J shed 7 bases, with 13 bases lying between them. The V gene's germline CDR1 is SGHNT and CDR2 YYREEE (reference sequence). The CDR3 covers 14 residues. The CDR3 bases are TGTGCCAGCAGCTTGGACGGTGCTGTGGGGACCCAGTACTTC. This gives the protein CASSLDGAVGTQYF.

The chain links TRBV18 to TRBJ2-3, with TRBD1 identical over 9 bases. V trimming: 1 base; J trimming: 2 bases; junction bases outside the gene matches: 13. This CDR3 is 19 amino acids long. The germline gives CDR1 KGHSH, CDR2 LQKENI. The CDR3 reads CASSPQHVGQGRTTDTQYF. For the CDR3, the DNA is TGTGCCAGCTCACCACAACACGTAGGACAGGGGCGGACCACAGATACGCAGTATTTT.

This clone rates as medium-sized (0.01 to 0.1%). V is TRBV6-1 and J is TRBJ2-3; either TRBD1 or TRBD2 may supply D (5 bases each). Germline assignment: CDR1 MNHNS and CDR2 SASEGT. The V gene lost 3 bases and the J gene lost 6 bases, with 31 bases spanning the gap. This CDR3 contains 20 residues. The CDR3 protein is CASSEGEMWRPRPIDDTQYF. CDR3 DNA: TGTGCCAGCAGTGAGGGGGAAATGTGGCGACCGAGGCCGATTGATGATACGCAGTATTTT.

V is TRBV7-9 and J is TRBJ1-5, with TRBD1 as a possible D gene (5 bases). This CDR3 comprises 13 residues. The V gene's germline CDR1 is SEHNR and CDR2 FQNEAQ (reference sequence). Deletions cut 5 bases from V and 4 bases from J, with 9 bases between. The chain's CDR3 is CASSRGENQPQHF. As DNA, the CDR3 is TGTGCCAGCAGCCGGGGGGAGAATCAGCCCCAGCATTTT.

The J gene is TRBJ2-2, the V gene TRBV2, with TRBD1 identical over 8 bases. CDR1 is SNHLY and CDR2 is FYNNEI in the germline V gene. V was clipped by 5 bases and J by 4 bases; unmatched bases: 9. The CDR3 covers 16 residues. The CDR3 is CASSYDRGYSTGELFF. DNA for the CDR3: TGTGCCAGCAGTTACGACAGGGGTTATAGCACCGGGGAGCTGTTTTTT.

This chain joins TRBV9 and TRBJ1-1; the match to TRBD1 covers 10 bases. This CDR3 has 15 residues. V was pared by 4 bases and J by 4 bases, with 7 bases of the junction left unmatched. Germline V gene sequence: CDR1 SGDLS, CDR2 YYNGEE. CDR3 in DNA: TGTGCCAGCAGCCCGAGGACAGGGGGGGGCACTGAAGCTTTCTTT. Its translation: CASSPRTGGGTEAFF.

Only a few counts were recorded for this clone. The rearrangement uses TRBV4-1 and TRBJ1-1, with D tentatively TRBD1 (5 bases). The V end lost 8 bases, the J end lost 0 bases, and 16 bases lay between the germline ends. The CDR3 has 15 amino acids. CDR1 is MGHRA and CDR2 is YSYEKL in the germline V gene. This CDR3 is CASGGSKEVNTEAFF. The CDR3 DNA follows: TGCGCCAGCGGGGGTAGTAAGGAGGTGAACACTGAAGCTTTCTTT.

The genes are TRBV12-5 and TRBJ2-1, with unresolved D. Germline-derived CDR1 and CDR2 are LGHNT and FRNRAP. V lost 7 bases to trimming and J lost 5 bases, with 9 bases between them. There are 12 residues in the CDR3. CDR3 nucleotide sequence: TGTGCTAGTGCTATCGAGAACAATGAGCAGTTCTTC. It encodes CASAIENNEQFF. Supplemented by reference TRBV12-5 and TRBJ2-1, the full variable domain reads DARVTQTPRHKVTEMGQEVTMRCQPILGHNTVFWYRQTMMQGLELLAYFRNRAPLDDSGMPKDRFSAEMPDATLATLKIQPSEPRDSAVYFCASAIENNEQFFGPGTRLTVL.

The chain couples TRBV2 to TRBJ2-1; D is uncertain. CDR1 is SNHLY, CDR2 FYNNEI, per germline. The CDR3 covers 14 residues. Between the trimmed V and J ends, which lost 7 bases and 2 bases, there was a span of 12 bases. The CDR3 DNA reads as TGTGCCAGCACCCAACTTCTTGCCTACAATGAGCAGTTCTTC. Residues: CASTQLLAYNEQFF.

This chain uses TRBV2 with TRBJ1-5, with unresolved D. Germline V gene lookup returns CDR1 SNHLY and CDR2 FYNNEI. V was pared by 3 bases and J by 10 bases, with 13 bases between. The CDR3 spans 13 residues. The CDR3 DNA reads TGTGCCAGCAGTGAGTACGGCAGCCCACCCCAGCATTTT. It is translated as CASSEYGSPPQHF.

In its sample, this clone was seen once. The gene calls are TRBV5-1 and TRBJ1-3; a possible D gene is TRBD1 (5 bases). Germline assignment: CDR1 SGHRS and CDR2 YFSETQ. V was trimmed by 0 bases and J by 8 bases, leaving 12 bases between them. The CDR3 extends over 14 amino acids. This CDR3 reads CASSLEVQGDTIYF. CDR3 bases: TGCGCCAGCAGCTTGGAAGTCCAGGGAGACACCATATATTTT.

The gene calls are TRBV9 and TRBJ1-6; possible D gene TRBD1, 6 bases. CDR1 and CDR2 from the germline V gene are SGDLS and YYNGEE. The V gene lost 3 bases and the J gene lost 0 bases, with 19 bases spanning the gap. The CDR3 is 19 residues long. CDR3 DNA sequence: TGTGCCAGCAGCGACCCATCAGGGGCCTGGAGCTCCTATAATTCACCCCTCCACTTT. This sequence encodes CASSDPSGAWSSYNSPLHF.

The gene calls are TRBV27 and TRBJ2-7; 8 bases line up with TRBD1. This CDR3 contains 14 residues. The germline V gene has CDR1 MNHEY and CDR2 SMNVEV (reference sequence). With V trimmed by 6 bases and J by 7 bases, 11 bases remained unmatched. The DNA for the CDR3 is TGTGCCAGCAGCCCCTTGACAGGGGCGAGGGAGCAGTACTTC. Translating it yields CASSPLTGAREQYF.

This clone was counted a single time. The CDR3, as DNA: TGTGCCTGGAGTGTAGGTCCAGTACACACTGAAGCTTTCTTT. Its protein product is CAWSVGPVHTEAFF. This chain uses TRBV30 with TRBJ1-1; D remains ambiguous. The CDR3 runs 14 residues. V lost 0 bases to trimming and J lost 3 bases, with 11 bases between them. Germline CDR1 is GTSNPN and CDR2 is SVGIG (reference sequence).